The 24 T cell receptor beta chains in this list originate from one sample, sequenced in a study of blood T cell repertoires in COVID-19. The table came from immunoSEQ multiplex PCR; TCRdb's copy has only in-frame clones and leaves some out. The sample carries 250,000 or so clones, around 86% recorded once. Sequencing used peripheral blood. The receptors stem from a woman aged 25 to 45 with active or convalescent COVID-19.

This rearrangement joins TRBV30 to TRBJ1-6; 9 bases agree with TRBD1. Germline V gene data show CDR1 as GTSNPN and CDR2 as SVGIG (reference sequence). The trim removed 1 base at V and 8 bases at J, leaving 3 bases unmatched. The CDR3 spans 14 residues. CDR3 sequence reads: CAWSAGTGYSPLHF. The CDR3 DNA is TGTGCCTGGAGTGCAGGGACAGGGTATTCACCCCTCCACTTT.

This chain joins TRBV5-1 and TRBJ2-5; maybe TRBD2 (5 bases). The CDR3 runs to 15 residues. V gave up 1 base and J gave up 5 bases, with 15 bases separating them. Germline CDR1 reads SGHRS; CDR2 reads YFSETQ. The CDR3 DNA sequence: TGCGCCAGCAGCTTGCTGGACTCTCAGAGGGAGACCCAGTACTTC. Protein sequence: CASSLLDSQRETQYF.

The rearrangement uses TRBV27 and TRBJ1-4; 7 bases are shared with TRBD1. CDR1 MNHEY and CDR2 SMNVEV come from the germline V gene (reference sequence). The CDR3 totals 15 residues. V was pared by 4 bases and J by 13 bases, with 15 bases of the junction left unmatched. The CDR3 nucleotides are TGTGCCAGCAGTTCGGGGACAGACCTTTTGAAAAGACTGTTTTTT. Its protein product is CASSSGTDLLKRLFF. Looking up the rest from reference TRBV27 and TRBJ1-4 gives the full variable domain: EAQVTQNPRYLITVTGKKLTVTCSQNMNHEYMSWYRQDPGLGLRQIYYSMNVEVTDKGDVPEGYKVSRKEKRNFPLILESPSPNQTSLYFCASSSGTDLLKRLFFGSGTQLSVL.

This clone has a single count. The chain is built from TRBV27 and TRBJ2-3; 14 nucleotides agree with TRBD2. CDR1 and CDR2 (germline): MNHEY, SMNVEV (reference sequence). V was clipped by 4 bases and J by 3 bases; unmatched bases: 6. The CDR3 sequence is 17 residues long. The DNA for the CDR3 is TGTGCCAGCAGTTCCCGGACTAGCGGGGGGTCGACAGATACGCAGTATTTT. Translating gives CASSSRTSGGSTDTQYF.

This clone was seen only once. V usage is TRBV2 and J usage is TRBJ1-3, with 9 positions matching TRBD1. Germline assignment: CDR1 SNHLY and CDR2 FYNNEI. V gave up 8 bases and J gave up 2 bases; unmatched junction bases: 4. The length of the CDR3 is 14 residues. The CDR3 nucleotides read TGTGCCAGCTGGGGGACAGGGACTGGAAACACCATATATTTT. This translates into CASWGTGTGNTIYF.

V is TRBV5-1 and J is TRBJ2-5, with 9 bases fitting TRBD1. V shed 6 bases and J 5 bases; nucleotides not matched to a gene: 8. The CDR3 has 14 amino acids. Germline CDR1 is SGHRS and CDR2 is YFSETQ. The CDR3 bases are TGCGCCAGCAAGCCACAGGGGGCTTGGGAGACCCAGTACTTC. Its protein is CASKPQGAWETQYF.

The gene calls are TRBV14 and TRBJ1-1, with TRBD1 as a possible D gene (5 bases). CDR3 length equals 14 residues. CDR1 SGHDN and CDR2 FVKESK come from the germline V gene. V was pared by 4 bases and J by 4 bases, with 13 bases between. CDR3 nucleotide sequence: TGTGCCAGCAGCCCCTACCCTCAGGGCACTGAAGCTTTCTTT. Encoded protein: CASSPYPQGTEAFF.

The rearrangement joins TRBV5-6 to TRBJ2-5; 8 nucleotides agree with TRBD1. Germline V gives CDR1 SGHDT, CDR2 YYEEEE. The CDR3 loop spans 15 amino acids. J was trimmed by 5 bases and V by 2 bases; bases with no gene match: 8. Here the CDR3 reads CASSFQGAKVETQYF. The CDR3 DNA reads TGTGCCAGCAGCTTCCAGGGGGCGAAGGTGGAGACCCAGTACTTC.

The table lists this clone with a few counts. V is TRBV19 and J is TRBJ2-7, with 7 bases aligning to TRBD2. The trim removed 1 base at V and 5 bases at J, leaving 11 bases unmatched. The CDR3 extends over 16 amino acids. Looked up from germline, CDR1 is LNHDA and CDR2 is SQIVND (reference sequence). The CDR3 sequence: CASSIGWGGPEDEQYF. Here the CDR3 DNA reads TGTGCCAGTAGTATAGGATGGGGGGGTCCTGAGGACGAGCAGTACTTC.

J is TRBJ2-3 and V is TRBV5-4; 7 bases are a match to TRBD2. Germline CDR1 is SGHNT and CDR2 is YYREEE (reference sequence). CDR3 size: 16 residues. Germline trimming cut 4 bases from V and 2 bases from J; bases unmatched to any gene: 10. The CDR3 nucleotides read TGTGCCAGCAGCCGGGGGTCAGCGGGGTACACAGATACGCAGTATTTT. Residues: CASSRGSAGYTDTQYF.

The sample holds one count of this clone. V usage is TRBV15 and J usage is TRBJ2-5, with 7 positions matching TRBD1. CDR1 LNHNV and CDR2 YYDKDF come from the germline V gene (reference sequence). Trimming took 4 bases from V and 5 from J; bases not matched to a gene: 4. This CDR3 spans 13 amino acids. CDR3 bases: TGTGCCACCAGCAAACAGGGGTGGGAGACCCAGTACTTC. It yields the protein CATSKQGWETQYF.

This clone was found once. This sequence joins TRBV29-1 and TRBJ2-1, with D possibly matching TRBD1 (5 bases). The V end lost 2 bases, the J end lost 2 bases, and 10 bases lay between the germline ends. The CDR3 runs to 14 residues. Per germline, CDR1 SQVTM and CDR2 ANQGSEA. This CDR3 reads CSVESRAPYNEQFF. The CDR3 coding sequence is TGCAGCGTTGAATCCAGGGCCCCCTACAATGAGCAGTTCTTC.

The chain links TRBV14 to TRBJ2-1, with D perhaps matching TRBD2 (7 bases). V was shortened by 3 bases and J by 4 bases, with 13 bases between the two germline ends. Germline CDR1 reads SGHDN; CDR2 reads FVKESK. The CDR3 sequence is 15 residues long. CDR3 in DNA: TGTGCCAGCAGCCATTACAGGGAGGGTTACAATGAGCAGTTCTTC. This codes for CASSHYREGYNEQFF.

This clone was seen a single time. This chain links TRBV13 with TRBJ2-6; 8 nucleotides align to TRBD1. This CDR3 is 18 amino acids long. The trim removed 5 bases at V and 4 bases at J, leaving 13 bases unmatched. Per germline, CDR1 PRHDT and CDR2 FYEKMQ (reference sequence). For the CDR3, the DNA is TGTGCCAGCAGCGCGCGGGGACAGGCAAAAGCCGGGGCCAACGTCCTGACTTTC. Protein product: CASSARGQAKAGANVLTF.

V is TRBV9 and J is TRBJ2-1; D is unresolved. The V gene's germline CDR1 is SGDLS and CDR2 YYNGEE. The V end was cut by 6 bases, the J end by 0 bases, with 10 bases between. The CDR3 runs to 14 residues. The DNA for the CDR3 is TGTGCCAGCAAGTTCACAGACTCCTACAATGAGCAGTTCTTC. Its protein is CASKFTDSYNEQFF.

The V gene is TRBV7-9, the J gene TRBJ1-2; the D is unclear. V dropped 4 bases and J dropped 8 bases, with 17 bases sitting between them. The CDR3 length is 14 residues. The germline V gene has CDR1 SEHNR and CDR2 FQNEAQ (reference sequence). CDR3 DNA: TGTGCCAGCAGCTCACCGGGGTCCGGGGTAGGCTACACCTTC. Amino acid sequence: CASSSPGSGVGYTF.

This rearrangement joins TRBV9 to TRBJ2-2, with D tentatively TRBD1 (5 bases). V lost 3 bases to trimming and J lost 6 bases, with 12 bases between them. Germline V gene lookup returns CDR1 SGDLS and CDR2 YYNGEE. The CDR3 sequence is 14 residues long. CDR3 coding DNA: TGTGCCAGCAGCGCCCATAGGGGCCCCGGGGAGCTGTTTTTT. Amino acid sequence: CASSAHRGPGELFF.

V usage is TRBV7-2 and J usage is TRBJ2-3; TRBD1 might be the D (6 bases). The germline CDR1 and CDR2 sequences are SGHTA and FQGNSA. Trimming pared 0 bases from V and 5 bases from J, leaving 9 bases between. This CDR3 spans 14 amino acids. The CDR3 protein is CASSLAGAGDTQYF. In DNA form, the CDR3 reads TGTGCCAGCAGCTTAGCGGGGGCGGGAGATACGCAGTATTTT. The full variable domain, completed using reference TRBV7-2 and TRBJ2-3, is GAGVSQSPSNKVTEKGKDVELRCDPISGHTALYWYRQSLGQGLEFLIYFQGNSAPDKSGLPSDRFSAERTGGSVSTLTIQRTQQEDSAVYLCASSLAGAGDTQYFGPGTRLTVL.

The rearrangement links TRBV6-5 to TRBJ1-1; D is perhaps TRBD1 (5 bases). The germline CDR1 and CDR2 sequences are MNHEY and SVGAGI. CDR3 size: 14 residues. V dropped 5 bases and J dropped 6 bases, with 16 bases sitting between them. CDR3 residues: CASSPVHRGAEAFF. DNA for the CDR3: TGTGCCAGCAGTCCTGTCCACCGGGGGGCTGAAGCTTTCTTT.

The chain's CDR3 is CASSLDRGSLYGYTF. DNA for the CDR3: TGTGCCAGCAGTCTTGACAGGGGCTCGTTGTATGGCTACACCTTC. The J gene is TRBJ1-2, the V gene TRBV6-5; TRBD1 agrees at 8 bases. J was trimmed by 5 bases and V by 5 bases; bases with no gene match: 10. Germline V gene lookup returns CDR1 MNHEY and CDR2 SVGAGI. The length of the CDR3 is 15 residues.

As DNA, the CDR3 is TGTGCCACCAGCACTAATCTAGGATCGGACTACGAGCAGTACTTC. This sequence encodes CATSTNLGSDYEQYF. The chain employs TRBV15 and TRBJ2-7; no clear D. The CDR3 sequence is 15 residues long. The germline V gene has CDR1 LNHNV and CDR2 YYDKDF (reference sequence). V lost 4 bases and J lost 3, with 16 bases in between. Full variable domain (missing parts from reference TRBV15 and TRBJ2-7): DAMVIQNPRYQVTQFGKPVTLSCSQTLNHNVMYWYQQKSSQAPKLLFHYYDKDFNNEADTPDNFQSRRPNTSFCFLDIRSPGLGDTAMYLCATSTNLGSDYEQYFGPGTRLTVT.

The rearrangement links TRBV7-9 to TRBJ1-6, with TRBD1 as a possible D gene (6 bases). CDR3 length equals 17 residues. The germline V gene has CDR1 SEHNR and CDR2 FQNEAQ (reference sequence). Trimming took off 3 bases at V and 7 bases at J, with 19 bases between the two ends. The chain's CDR3 is CASSFPPRGGDNSPLHF. The DNA of the CDR3 is TGTGCCAGCAGCTTTCCCCCCCGAGGGGGAGACAATTCACCCCTCCACTTT.

This clone was detected only a few times. The chain has TRBV14 and TRBJ2-5; TRBD1 agrees at 7 bases. CDR3 length: 15 amino acids. J was trimmed by 3 bases and V by 2 bases; bases with no gene match: 6. Germline V lookup: CDR1 SGHDN, CDR2 FVKESK. This CDR3 reads CASSQNQGVEETQYF. CDR3 coding DNA: TGTGCCAGCAGCCAAAACCAGGGGGTGGAAGAGACCCAGTACTTC.

The genes are TRBV7-3 and TRBJ2-7, with TRBD2 matching over 7 bases. The junction had 1 base not matched to a gene; V was cut back by 2 bases and J by 3 bases. Germline V gene data show CDR1 as SGHTA and CDR2 as FQGTGA. This CDR3 contains 13 residues. For the CDR3, the DNA is TGTGCCAGCAGCTTAGGACTAGGCTACGAGCAGTACTTC. It is translated as CASSLGLGYEQYF.